The rows below give T cell receptor beta chains drawn from one sample of a study of CD8+CD57+ T cells in acquired aplastic anemia. TCRdb reprocessed the reads via MiXCR and lists one record per CDR3 protein. The data contain hundreds of thousands of distinct CDR3 sequences, approximately 32% of them singletons. What was sequenced was sorted CD4+, CD8+, or CD8+CD57+ T cells (not recorded which) from PBMCs. The source of these receptors is a human donor with aplastic anemia. The CDR3 runs from the conserved cysteine through the conserved F or W. D genes are given only for firm matches. Some rows have no size entry. The others give once, few or many, or a class for an expanded clone.

D | size | J | V | DNA | CDR3
. | few | TRBJ1-2 | TRBV28 | TGTGCCAGCAGTTTTAACGGGTACTATGGCTACACCTTC | CASSFNGYYGYTF
. | . | TRBJ2-1 | TRBV19 | TGTGCCAGTAGACCGAGCGAGGGAAAGGGGTGGAATGAGCAGTTCTTC | CASRPSEGKGWNEQFF
TRBD2 | . | TRBJ2-1 | TRBV11-1 | TGTGCCGGGAGGGGAGCGGGAGGACAATACAATGAGCAGTTCTTC | CAGRGAGGQYNEQFF
. | . | TRBJ1-2 | TRBV27 | TGTGCCAGCAGTTTAAGGGGGGCGGTTGCTAACTATGGCTACACCTTC | CASSLRGAVANYGYTF
. | few | TRBJ1-2 | TRBV19 | TGTGCCAGTAGCATCGGAAATTGGGCAGGGTCCTTAAACTATGGCTACACCTTC | CASSIGNWAGSLNYGYTF
. | . | TRBJ1-1 | TRBV11-3 | TGTGCCAGCAGCAGGGGCGCGGACACTGAAGCTTTCTTT | CASSRGADTEAFF
TRBD1 | few | TRBJ1-1 | TRBV12-3/TRBV12-4 | TGTGCCAGCCAGGACAGGGTGAACACTGAAGCTTTCTTT | CASQDRVNTEAFF
TRBD1 | few | TRBJ2-7 | TRBV20-1 | TGCAGTGCTAGCCAGGGGGCGGATACCTACGAGCAGTACTTC | CSASQGADTYEQYF
. | many | TRBJ2-5 | TRBV9 | TGTGCCAGCAGCGCCCCGGGACAAGGACGGGAAGAGACCCAGTACTTC | CASSAPGQGREETQYF
TRBD1 | once | TRBJ1-5 | TRBV20-1 | TGCAGTGCTGGCAGGGGGCAGTACAATCAGCCCCAGCATTTT | CSAGRGQYNQPQHF
. | . | TRBJ1-1 | TRBV9 | TGTGCCAGCAGCCCCGGGGGAGGCACTGAAGCTTTCTTT | CASSPGGGTEAFF
. | few | TRBJ1-4 | TRBV3-1 | TGTGCCAGCAGCCAAAGACAGGAAAAACTGTTTTTT | CASSQRQEKLFF
TRBD1 | many | TRBJ1-2 | TRBV20-1 | TGCAGTGCTAGAGACTTACAGGGGTCCTATGGCTACACCTTC | CSARDLQGSYGYTF
. | many | TRBJ1-5 | TRBV19 | TGTGCCAGTAGTGAGGCAAAGGGGCTTGGCAATCAGCCCCAGCATTTT | CASSEAKGLGNQPQHF
TRBD1 | . | TRBJ2-1 | TRBV5-1 | TGCGCCAGCAGCAACCCAGCGGACAGGTACAATGAGCAGTTCTTC | CASSNPADRYNEQFF
. | few | TRBJ2-1 | TRBV9 | TGTGCCAGCAGCGTAGCACAGAGCAATGAGCAGTTCTTC | CASSVAQSNEQFF
. | . | TRBJ2-1 | TRBV6-1 | TGTGCCAGCAGTCTTCCGCAGGGGAGGTTGCTTGAGCAGTTCTTC | CASSLPQGRLLEQFF
. | . | TRBJ2-3 | TRBV10-3 | TGTGCCATCAGTGGGGGGTTCACAGATACGCAGTATTTT | CAISGGFTDTQYF
TRBD2 | . | TRBJ2-7 | TRBV7-8 | TGTGCCAGCAGCTCTCTAGCGGGGTTCTACGAGCAGTACTTC | CASSSLAGFYEQYF
TRBD1 | few | TRBJ2-5 | TRBV6-1 | TGTGCCAGCAGCGACAGGGGGCTTGGGGAGACCCAGTACTTC | CASSDRGLGETQYF
. | . | TRBJ2-7 | TRBV25-1 | TGTGCCAGCAGTGGGGGTTCGGGGGCTAGAAACGAGCAGTACTTC | CASSGGSGARNEQYF
. | . | TRBJ1-1 | TRBV10-1 | TGCGCCAGCAGTAAGACATCCGACACTGAAGCTTTCTTT | CASSKTSDTEAFF
. | . | TRBJ2-7 | TRBV11-2 | TGTGCCAGCAGCTTAGGGACCCAGGACTACGAGCAGTACTTC | CASSLGTQDYEQYF
TRBD1 | . | TRBJ2-7 | TRBV20-1 | TGCAGTGTAGCCAGGACAGGGGACGAGCAGTACTTC | CSVARTGDEQYF
. | many | TRBJ1-5 | TRBV20-1 | TGCAGTGCTCACTCAACCGCAATGGAGCCCCAGCATTTT | CSAHSTAMEPQHF
. | . | TRBJ1-2 | TRBV29-1 | TGCAGCGTTGAAGGGGACACGAGCGGCTACACCTTC | CSVEGDTSGYTF
. | . | TRBJ2-3 | TRBV7-6 | TGTGCCAGCAGTTTGGCAGGGGCCCCCACAGATGCGCAGTATTTT | CASSLAGAPTDAQYF
TRBD2 | . | TRBJ2-4 | TRBV20-1 | TGCAGTACGGAGGGAGGGGATGGCAAAAACATTCAGTACTTC | CSTEGGDGKNIQYF
. | . | TRBJ1-2 | TRBV15 | TGTGCCAGCAGTACCTCCGGGACGAAAAATGGCTACACCTTC | CASSTSGTKNGYTF
. | . | TRBJ2-2 | TRBV25-1 | TGTGCCAGCAGTTTGACAGGAACGAACACCGGGGAGCTGTTTTTT | CASSLTGTNTGELFF
TRBD2 | . | TRBJ2-7 | TRBV20-1 | TGCAGTGCTCACCCAACTAGCGGGTCCTACGAGCAGTACTTC | CSAHPTSGSYEQYF
. | . | TRBJ1-4 | TRBV12-3/TRBV12-4 | TGTGCCAGCAGTTTTGGAGGGTCTGAAGAAAAACTGTTTTTT | CASSFGGSEEKLFF
. | many | TRBJ1-5 | TRBV20-1 | TGCAGTGCTAGAGAAGGCGGTCAGCCCCAGCATTTT | CSAREGGQPQHF
. | . | TRBJ2-2 | TRBV19 | TGTGCCAGTAGTATGTTTGGGGGAACGAACACCGGGGAGCTGTTTTTT | CASSMFGGTNTGELFF
. | many | TRBJ2-1 | TRBV2 | TGTGCCAGTAACAGGGAAAGCAATGAGCAGTTCTTC | CASNRESNEQFF
TRBD1 | . | TRBJ1-2 | TRBV6-4 | TGTGCCAGCAGTGACCTCCGGGACAGGGGGCTTGCTAACTATGGCTACACCTTC | CASSDLRDRGLANYGYTF
TRBD2 | few | TRBJ2-7 | TRBV2 | TGTGCCAGCAGTGAAGCGTCTCCCTGGACTAGCGGGATTGAGCAGTACTTC | CASSEASPWTSGIEQYF
. | many | TRBJ1-2 | TRBV29-1 | TGCAGCGTTGTTGGTGGGGGGTTTAACTATGGCTACACCTTC | CSVVGGGFNYGYTF
TRBD1 | once | TRBJ2-5 | TRBV7-9 | TGTGCCAGCAGCCAAGATTTACCGGGGACAGGGGGCCATGAGACCCAGTACTTC | CASSQDLPGTGGHETQYF
TRBD2 | . | TRBJ2-5 | TRBV7-8 | TGTGCCAGCAGCTTGGGACTAGCATCAGGGGAGACCCCGTACTTC | CASSLGLASGETPYF
TRBD2 | . | TRBJ2-3 | TRBV5-4 | TGTGCCAGCAGCTTGGTGGGACTAGCGGGAGTTCTCGGTGTAGATACGCAGTATTTT | CASSLVGLAGVLGVDTQYF
. | few | TRBJ2-7 | TRBV6-1 | TGTGCCAGCACCCCGACATTTACCTCCTACGAGCAGTACTTC | CASTPTFTSYEQYF
. | many | TRBJ1-6 | TRBV20-1 | TGCAGTGCTAGAGATCGGGGGGCCGGGTCACCCCTCCACTTT | CSARDRGAGSPLHF
. | many | TRBJ2-1 | TRBV15 | TGTGCCACCAGCAGAGACAGGGATGAGCAGTTCTTC | CATSRDRDEQFF
TRBD2 | few | TRBJ2-3 | TRBV19 | TGTGCCAGTAGTATCCCTAGCGGGGAGACAGATACGCAGTATTTT | CASSIPSGETDTQYF
TRBD2 | many | TRBJ2-1 | TRBV12-3/TRBV12-4 | TGTGCCAGCAGTTTTGGGACTAGCGGCAATGAGCAGTTCTTC | CASSFGTSGNEQFF
TRBD1 | . | TRBJ2-5 | TRBV6-4 | TGTGCCAGCAGTGGGCAGGGGGCACGGGAGACCCAGTACTTC | CASSGQGARETQYF
. | . | TRBJ2-7 | TRBV20-1 | TGCGGTGCCCGACTAGGGGGCTACGAGCAGTACTTC | CGARLGGYEQYF
. | few | TRBJ2-7 | TRBV7-6 | TGTGCCAGCACGGCGGGGCCCTCCTACGAGCAGTACTTC | CASTAGPSYEQYF
. | few | TRBJ1-1 | TRBV18 | TGTGCCAGCTCACCCTACAAACAGGGAAACACTGAAGCTTTCTTT | CASSPYKQGNTEAFF
. | many | TRBJ2-3 | TRBV7-9 | TGTGCCAGCAGCCTTATCCAGTCTAATACGCAGTATTTT | CASSLIQSNTQYF
. | many | TRBJ1-4 | TRBV15 | TGTGCCACCAGCGGACGGAAAAGCTATGAAAAACTGTTTTTT | CATSGRKSYEKLFF
TRBD2 | few | TRBJ2-5 | TRBV10-2 | TGCGCCAGCAGTGTTTTGGCTAGCGGGACCCTATTGGAGACCCAGTACTTC | CASSVLASGTLLETQYF
TRBD1 | few | TRBJ1-3 | TRBV4-3 | TGCGCCAGCAGCCCATCCTGGGTCTCAGGGACAGGGGCGAATTTT | CASSPSWVSGTGANF
TRBD1 | few | TRBJ1-3 | TRBV6-1 | TGTGCCAGCAGCCCAAGTCAGGGGGCTAAAGCGAACACCATATATTTT | CASSPSQGAKANTIYF
. | few | TRBJ2-7 | TRBV20-1 | TGCAGTGCTAGAGATCCAGGGAGAAGTGGAAGCGAGCAGTACTTC | CSARDPGRSGSEQYF
TRBD1 | . | TRBJ1-6 | TRBV29-1 | TGCAGCGTTGGTCGGGACAGGGTAACTTTT | CSVGRDRVTF
. | . | TRBJ1-4 | TRBV7-2 | TGTGCCAGCAGCTTACACAGGTCTAATGAAAAACTGTTTTTT | CASSLHRSNEKLFF
TRBD2 | . | TRBJ2-3 | TRBV6-4 | TGTGCCAGCAGTGACTCAGGGTCCGGGGGGACGCAGTATTTT | CASSDSGSGGTQYF